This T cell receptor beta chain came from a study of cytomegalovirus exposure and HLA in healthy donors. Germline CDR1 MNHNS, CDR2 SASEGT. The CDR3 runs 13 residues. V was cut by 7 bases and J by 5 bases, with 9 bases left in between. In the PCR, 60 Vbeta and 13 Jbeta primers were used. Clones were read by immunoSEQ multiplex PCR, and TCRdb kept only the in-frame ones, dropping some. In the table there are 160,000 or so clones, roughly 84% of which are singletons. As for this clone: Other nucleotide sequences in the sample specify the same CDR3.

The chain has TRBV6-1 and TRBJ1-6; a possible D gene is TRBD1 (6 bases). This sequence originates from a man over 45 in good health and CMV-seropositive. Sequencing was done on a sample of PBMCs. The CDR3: CASTAGDNSPLHF. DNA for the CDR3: TGTGCCAGCACGGCAGGGGATAATTCACCCCTCCACTTT.